This TCR beta chain stems from a study of T cell responses to AZD1222 COVID-19 vaccine. Findings of the study overall: Clonal diversity was possibly underestimated; the donors were predominantly white British and more often female. Repertoire sampling was restricted to post-peak T cell response timepoints. The study found vaccine-associated CD4 TCRs spanning spike, dominant at 160-218 and 743-854. Just 5 or 6 AZD1222 recipients tested seropositive at baseline.

Here immunoSEQ multiplex PCR was the method, and the copy in TCRdb shows in-frame clones only, minus some. This table has 200,000 or so clones, more than 85% appearing once. CDR1 GTSNPN and CDR2 SVGIG come from the germline V gene (reference sequence). The CDR3 runs 12 residues. V lost 0 bases, J lost 4 bases, and 6 bases lay in between. Note on this clone: Its antigen is undetermined.

The V and J genes are TRBV30 and TRBJ1-1; unclear D gene. Sequences were derived from peripheral blood, sampled on day 0 of MenACWY control vaccination. The sequence came from an adult in good health. CDR3 in DNA: TGTGCCTGGAGTGTGGACTCCACTGAAGCTTTCTTT. This gives the protein CAWSVDSTEAFF. Drawing the rest from reference TRBV30 and TRBJ1-1, the complete variable domain is SQTIHQWPATLVQPVGSPLSLECTVEGTSNPNLYWYRQAAGRGLQLLFYSVGIGQISSEVPQNLSASRPQDRQFILSSKKLLLSDSGFYLCAWSVDSTEAFFGQGTRLTVV.